The 26 T cell receptor beta chains reported below all come from one sample, sequenced in a study of CD8 T cells in ankylosing spondylitis. TCRdb re-derived calls from the 5' RACE reads in MiXCR, one entry per CDR3 protein. Of about 33,000 distinct CDR3 sequences listed, more than 13% were seen once; the top ten hold around 40%. Sequencing was done on a sample of blood. These receptor sequences come from a male donor with ankylosing spondylitis or in good health (not recorded which).

This clonotype was counted a few times. This chain uses TRBV5-5 with TRBJ1-3; unclear D gene. Germline CDR1 is SGHKS and CDR2 is YYEKEE (reference sequence). The CDR3 is 14 amino acids. The ends were cut back, 2 bases at V and 7 bases at J, with 13 bases in the middle. The CDR3 DNA reads TGTGCCAGCAGCTTTCGGACTGACTCCAACACCATATATTTT. Its protein is CASSFRTDSNTIYF.

This clonotype was found many times. V gene TRBV3-1 combines with J gene TRBJ2-1; possible D gene TRBD2, 5 bases. Trimming took off 0 bases at V and 6 bases at J, with 18 bases between the two ends. The CDR3 consists of 17 residues. The V gene's germline CDR1 is LGHDT and CDR2 YNNKEL (reference sequence). CDR3 nucleotide sequence: TGTGCCAGCAGCCAAGATAACGGGGAAGATTGGTTCAATGAGCAGTTCTTC. Translated, it gives CASSQDNGEDWFNEQFF.

The gene calls are TRBV7-2 and TRBJ2-7; TRBD2 aligns across 8 bases. With 1 base clipped from V and 2 bases from J, the junction kept 10 bases outside the gene matches. CDR3 length equals 17 residues. Germline lookup yields CDR1 SGHTA and CDR2 FQGNSA. CDR3 amino acids: CASSLVQGRTSPYEQYF. As DNA, the CDR3 is TGTGCCAGCAGCTTAGTCCAAGGGCGGACTAGCCCCTACGAGCAGTACTTC.

V gene TRBV28 combines with J gene TRBJ1-1, with D possibly matching TRBD1 (6 bases). The CDR3 is made up of 15 amino acids. V was trimmed by 2 bases and J by 5 bases, leaving 15 bases between them. The germline V gene has CDR1 MDHEN and CDR2 SYDVKM. The DNA for the CDR3 is TGTGCCAGCAGTTTACAGGGGAGCAGGGTGACTGAAGCTTTCTTT. Encoded protein: CASSLQGSRVTEAFF.

In its sample, this clonotype was seen a few times. This chain uses TRBV10-3 with TRBJ1-6; 7 bases are a match to TRBD1. Germline V gives CDR1 ENHRY, CDR2 SYGVKD. Trimming removed 0 bases from V and 10 bases from J; junction bases left unmatched: 6. CDR3 length equals 15 residues. For the CDR3, the DNA is TGTGCCATCAGTGAGTCGACAGGGTCTGGGTCACCCCTCCACTTT. Its translation: CAISESTGSGSPLHF.

In its sample, this clonotype was seen a few times. The chain is built from TRBV19 and TRBJ1-1; TRBD1 is a possible D gene (5 bases). The CDR3 covers 15 residues. V gave up 8 bases and J gave up 5 bases, with 21 bases separating them. CDR1 and CDR2 from the germline V gene are LNHDA and SQIVND (reference sequence). CDR3 in amino acids: CASDYGGDWGTEAFF. DNA for the CDR3: TGTGCCAGTGATTACGGCGGCGACTGGGGGACTGAAGCTTTCTTT.

The sample holds a few counts of this clonotype. V gene TRBV29-1 combines with J gene TRBJ2-3; perhaps TRBD2 as D (6 bases). The CDR3 sequence is 13 residues long. Per the germline V gene, CDR1 is SQVTM and CDR2 is ANQGSEA. With 2 bases removed from V and 4 bases from J, the gap between germline ends came to 10 bases. CDR3 sequence: CSVEPSGADTQYF. CDR3 nucleotides: TGCAGCGTTGAACCCTCGGGGGCAGATACGCAGTATTTT.

This clonotype was detected only a few times. This sequence joins TRBV7-3 and TRBJ2-1, with a weak D call TRBD1 (5 bases). Per the germline V gene, CDR1 is SGHTA and CDR2 is FQGTGA. The CDR3 consists of 14 residues. Trimming left V 2 bases short and J 6 bases short, with 11 bases between. CDR3 nucleotides: TGTGCCAGCAGCTTATCAGGGTCCCGCAATGAGCAGTTCTTC. It yields the protein CASSLSGSRNEQFF.

The rearrangement links TRBV7-9 to TRBJ2-2; 7 bases are a match to TRBD2. Trimming took 6 bases from V and 0 from J; bases not matched to a gene: 10. Germline CDR1 reads SEHNR; CDR2 reads FQNEAQ (reference sequence). The CDR3 contains 17 residues. CDR3 region: CASRGMAGETNTGELFF. The CDR3 region has the DNA TGTGCCAGCAGAGGAATGGCGGGGGAAACGAACACCGGGGAGCTGTTTTTT.

This clonotype was recorded a few times. V gene TRBV5-1 combines with J gene TRBJ2-2, with 9 bases lining up with TRBD1. V gave up 4 bases and J gave up 4 bases; unmatched junction bases: 14. CDR1 and CDR2 from the germline V gene are SGHRS and YFSETQ. The CDR3 spans 18 residues. The CDR3 DNA reads as TGCGCCAGCAGCGGGTACACAGGGGGCGCTTTTGGCACCGGGGAGCTGTTTTTT. It yields the protein CASSGYTGGAFGTGELFF.

The V and J genes are TRBV9 and TRBJ2-1; D uncertain. The V end was cut by 4 bases, the J end by 8 bases, with 16 bases between. Germline V lookup: CDR1 SGDLS, CDR2 YYNGEE. The CDR3 extends over 14 amino acids. For the CDR3, the DNA is TGTGCCAGCAGCCTGACTGTTAACTCCGATGAGCAGTTCTTC. Translating it yields CASSLTVNSDEQFF. The variable domain in full, with the rest retrieved from reference TRBV9 and TRBJ2-1, is DSGVTQTPKHLITATGQRVTLRCSPRSGDLSVYWYQQSLDQGLQFLIQYYNGEERAKGNILERFSAQQFPDLHSELNLSSLELGDSALYFCASSLTVNSDEQFFGPGTRLTVL.

V usage is TRBV27 and J usage is TRBJ1-2; the D is unclear. The CDR3 consists of 14 residues. CDR1 and CDR2 from the germline V gene are MNHEY and SMNVEV (reference sequence). V shed 3 bases and J shed 4 bases, with 12 bases lying between them. The CDR3 DNA sequence: TGTGCCAGCAGTTTTGGGGAGTACGGCTATGGCTACACCTTC. This sequence encodes CASSFGEYGYGYTF.

As to this clonotype: Mismatch with germline at one junction end may stem from a read error. The chain uses TRBV11-2 and TRBJ2-3; the D is unclear. The CDR3 runs 14 residues. Germline values: CDR1 SGHAT, CDR2 FQNNGV. CDR3 nucleotides: TGTGCCAACAGCCTACTTGGGCCTGGAGATACGCAGTATTTT. It translates to CANSLLGPGDTQYF.

This chain links TRBV7-8 with TRBJ1-2; the match to TRBD1 covers 8 bases. The CDR3 consists of 13 residues. From germline, CDR1 is SGHVS and CDR2 FQNEAQ. V shed 5 bases and J 7 bases; nucleotides not matched to a gene: 6. CDR3 region: CASSPRTGSGYTF. The CDR3 DNA is TGTGCCAGCAGCCCTCGGACAGGGAGTGGCTACACCTTC.

This clonotype was seen only a few times. The V call is TRBV7-8, the J call TRBJ2-5, with 9 nucleotides matching TRBD2. J lost 0 bases, V lost 1 base, and 3 bases had no gene match. Germline loops: CDR1 SGHVS, CDR2 FQNEAQ. The CDR3 covers 16 residues. The CDR3, as DNA: TGTGCCAGCAGCTTAGGCGCGGGGGGGTACCAAGAGACCCAGTACTTC. Protein: CASSLGAGGYQETQYF.

This clonotype has only a few counts. The V call is TRBV4-3, the J call TRBJ2-6; D perhaps matches TRBD2 (5 bases). V lost 0 bases to trimming and J lost 0 bases, with 9 bases between them. CDR3 length equals 17 residues. Germline V gene lookup returns CDR1 LGHNA and CDR2 YSLEER. The CDR3 DNA sequence: TGCGCCAGCAGCCAAGATGGGAGTCGCTCTGGGGCCAACGTCCTGACTTTC. As protein: CASSQDGSRSGANVLTF.

This clonotype was found a few times. The chain uses TRBV28 and TRBJ1-4, with 7 bases matching TRBD1. The trim removed 4 bases at V and 8 bases at J, leaving 10 bases unmatched. This CDR3 comprises 15 residues. Germline CDR1 reads MDHEN; CDR2 reads SYDVKM. The CDR3 DNA reads as TGTGCCAGCAGTTCATCCGGGACAGCAAGCGAAAAACTGTTTTTT. It is translated as CASSSSGTASEKLFF.

This clonotype came up a few times. CDR3 amino acids: CASSLGADTQYF. The CDR3 DNA follows: TGTGCCAGCAGCTTAGGGGCAGATACGCAGTATTTT. The chain employs TRBV7-2 and TRBJ2-3; no clear D. CDR3 size: 12 residues. CDR1 SGHTA and CDR2 FQGNSA come from the germline V gene. V lost 1 base, J lost 4 bases, and 3 bases lay in between.

This chain joins TRBV2 and TRBJ2-2, with D unresolved. The germline V gene encodes CDR1 SNHLY and CDR2 FYNNEI. The CDR3 contains 14 residues. Trimming removed 4 bases at V and 3 bases at J, with 9 bases between. In DNA, the CDR3 is TGTGCCAGCAGTGGAGACCGATACACCGGGGAGCTGTTTTTT. Encoded protein: CASSGDRYTGELFF.

This clonotype was counted a few times. The chain carries TRBV27 and TRBJ2-3; D gene unclear. Trimming removed 5 bases at V and 6 bases at J, with 9 bases between. Germline V gene lookup returns CDR1 MNHEY and CDR2 SMNVEV (reference sequence). This CDR3 has 12 amino acids. CDR3 nucleotides: TGTGCCAGCAGTCCGACTTCGGATACGCAGTATTTT. Its protein product is CASSPTSDTQYF.

In this sample, this clonotype turned up a few times. The V gene is TRBV10-3, the J gene TRBJ2-3, with a tentative D call TRBD2 (6 bases). The CDR3 contains 16 residues. Trimming stripped 0 bases from V and 1 base from J, with 11 bases between. The V gene's germline CDR1 is ENHRY and CDR2 SYGVKD. CDR3 protein: CAISESEGGGTDTQYF. CDR3 in DNA: TGTGCCATCAGTGAGTCGGAGGGAGGAGGCACAGATACGCAGTATTTT.

The rearrangement joins TRBV20-1 to TRBJ1-5; D is ambiguous. V was shortened by 7 bases and J by 1 base, with 11 bases between the two germline ends. Germline loops: CDR1 DFQATT, CDR2 SNEGSKA (reference sequence). The CDR3 runs to 13 residues. CDR3 bases: TGCAGTGTGCAGGCTGGCAGCAATCAGCCCCAGCATTTT. This sequence encodes CSVQAGSNQPQHF.

The chain couples TRBV20-1 to TRBJ2-3; 12 positions agree with TRBD2. This CDR3 has 16 residues. J gave up 0 bases and V 6 bases, and 7 bases lay outside the gene matches. Germline V lookup: CDR1 DFQATT, CDR2 SNEGSKA (reference sequence). For the CDR3, the DNA is TGCAGTGCGCCGACTAGCGGGAGTTCTAGCACAGATACGCAGTATTTT. Protein product: CSAPTSGSSSTDTQYF.

In its sample, this clonotype was seen many times. The J gene is TRBJ2-7, the V gene TRBV5-1; the D call may be TRBD1 or TRBD2 (5 bases each). Germline V gene sequence: CDR1 SGHRS, CDR2 YFSETQ. The CDR3 has 15 residues. Trimming took 1 base from V and 4 from J, leaving 15 bases between them. The CDR3 here is CASSLRGDGFYEQYV. The CDR3 nucleotides read TGCGCCAGCAGCTTGAGGGGAGATGGGTTTTACGAGCAGTACGTC.

J is TRBJ2-1 and V is TRBV20-1; D is ambiguous. The CDR3 consists of 14 residues. V lost 3 bases and J lost 2, with 11 bases in between. Germline values: CDR1 DFQATT, CDR2 SNEGSKA (reference sequence). The CDR3 reads CSASPQGAYNEQFF. The CDR3 DNA reads as TGCAGTGCTAGCCCCCAAGGTGCCTACAATGAGCAGTTCTTC.

This clonotype was detected only a few times. The gene calls are TRBV7-3 and TRBJ2-1; the D gene is possibly TRBD2 (6 bases). CDR3 size: 15 residues. Germline assignment: CDR1 SGHTA and CDR2 FQGTGA. V dropped 2 bases and J dropped 3 bases, with 11 bases sitting between them. Written as DNA, the CDR3 is TGTGCCAGCAGCTTAGGCGGGAACCTCTACAATGAGCAGTTCTTC. Its protein product is CASSLGGNLYNEQFF. Variable domain in full (rest from reference TRBV7-3 and TRBJ2-1): GAGVSQTPSNKVTEKGKYVELRCDPISGHTALYWYRQSLGQGPEFLIYFQGTGAADDSGLPNDRFFAVRPEGSVSTLKIQRTERGDSAVYLCASSLGGNLYNEQFFGPGTRLTVL.